This T cell receptor (beta chain) was sequenced in a study of blood T cell repertoires in COVID-19. Germline V gives CDR1 SGHRS, CDR2 YFSETQ. V was pared by 7 bases and J by 12 bases, with 15 bases of the junction left unmatched. The CDR3 length is 14 residues. Profiling relied on immunoSEQ multiplex PCR, and the TCRdb table lists in-frame clones only, not all of them. Here the sample spans over 150,000 clones, approximately 86% being singletons. Sequenced: peripheral blood. This sequence originates from a man aged 40-49 years with active or convalescent COVID-19. The J gene is TRBJ1-2, the V gene TRBV5-1, with 10 nucleotides matching TRBD1. CDR3 region: CASGGTTGGGSHTF. Written as DNA, the CDR3 is TGCGCCAGCGGCGGGACGACAGGGGGCGGAAGTCACACCTTC.